The rows below give T cell receptor beta chains drawn from one sample of a study of cytomegalovirus exposure and HLA in healthy donors. Assay: immunoSEQ multiplex PCR; the TCRdb copy retains only in-frame clones and omits some. The repertoire consists of about 120,000 clones, with around 68% occurring once and the leading ten covering approximately 3.8%. Material for sequencing was PBMCs. These receptors were taken from a man between 40 and 49 years old in good health and CMV-seropositive. Both conserved end residues are part of each CDR3. Each record gives: J gene, V gene, D gene, clone size, CDR3 protein, CDR3 DNA. A D gene is named only where the DNA matches it firmly. The listing skips clone size in some rows; elsewhere it reads once, few, many or a size class.

J: TRBJ2-7; V: TRBV4-1; D: TRBD1; size: few; CDR3: CASSQPGQAHDF; DNA: TGCGCCAGCAGCCAACCGGGACAGGCCCACGACTTC
J: TRBJ2-3; V: TRBV27; D: TRBD2; size: NA; CDR3: CASRVQGLAGSSTDTQYF; DNA: TGTGCCAGCAGAGTGCAGGGACTAGCGGGTTCTAGCACAGATACGCAGTATTTT
J: TRBJ2-3; V: TRBV11-3; D: TRBD2; size: NA; CDR3: CASSALAGGIDTQYF; DNA: TGTGCCAGCAGCGCACTAGCGGGGGGAATCGATACGCAGTATTTT
J: TRBJ2-7; V: TRBV18; D: NA; size: NA; CDR3: CASSPTTGGGSEQYF; DNA: TGTGCCAGCTCACCTACAACAGGAGGGGGCAGCGAGCAGTACTTC
J: TRBJ1-2; V: TRBV9; D: TRBD1; size: NA; CDR3: CASSADPVIDRGGYTF; DNA: TGTGCCAGCAGCGCGGACCCTGTGATAGACAGGGGTGGCTACACCTTC
J: TRBJ1-3; V: TRBV6-5; D: NA; size: NA; CDR3: CASSYSGGSGNTIYF; DNA: TGTGCCAGCAGTTACTCCGGGGGCTCTGGAAACACCATATATTTT
J: TRBJ2-7; V: TRBV6-5; D: TRBD1; size: NA; CDR3: CASSTDRGGTYEQYF; DNA: TGTGCCAGCAGTACAGACAGGGGGGGAACCTACGAGCAGTACTTC
J: TRBJ2-3; V: TRBV4-2; D: TRBD2; size: NA; CDR3: CASSGGGGFTDTQYF; DNA: TGTGCCAGCAGCGGGGGCGGGGGGTTCACAGATACGCAGTATTTT
J: TRBJ2-7; V: TRBV5-6; D: NA; size: NA; CDR3: CASSLYRSYEQYF; DNA: TGTGCCAGCAGCTTGTATCGCTCCTACGAGCAGTACTTC
J: TRBJ1-1; V: TRBV5-1; D: NA; size: few; CDR3: CASSLDGANTEAFF; DNA: TGCGCCAGCAGCCTGGATGGAGCGAACACTGAAGCTTTCTTT
J: TRBJ1-4; V: TRBV18; D: NA; size: NA; CDR3: CASSPLDSRNEKLFF; DNA: TGTGCCAGCTCACCTTTAGACAGCCGTAATGAAAAACTGTTTTTT
J: TRBJ1-4; V: TRBV5-6; D: NA; size: NA; CDR3: CASSLAGRREKLFF; DNA: TGTGCCAGCAGCTTGGCAGGTAGGAGGGAAAAACTGTTTTTT
J: TRBJ2-7; V: TRBV6-6; D: TRBD2; size: NA; CDR3: CASSPGGGEQYF; DNA: TGTGCCAGCAGTCCCGGGGGGGGCGAGCAGTACTTC
J: TRBJ2-3; V: TRBV4-1; D: TRBD1; size: NA; CDR3: CASSRDRGTDTQYF; DNA: TGCGCCAGCAGCCGTGACAGGGGCACAGATACGCAGTATTTT
J: TRBJ2-5; V: TRBV7-3; D: NA; size: NA; CDR3: CASSRTYQETQYF; DNA: TGTGCCAGCAGCCGGACATATCAAGAGACCCAGTACTTC
J: TRBJ1-2; V: TRBV19; D: TRBD1; size: NA; CDR3: CAKTGYGDGYTF; DNA: TGTGCCAAGACAGGGTACGGGGATGGCTACACCTTC
J: TRBJ2-7; V: TRBV7-3; D: TRBD1; size: once; CDR3: CASSSADRAHEQYF; DNA: TGTGCCAGCAGCTCGGCGGACAGGGCCCACGAGCAGTACTTC
J: TRBJ1-1; V: TRBV16; D: NA; size: few; CDR3: CASSQQGDSPEAFF; DNA: TGTGCCAGCAGCCAACAAGGCGACAGTCCCGAAGCTTTCTTT
J: TRBJ2-5; V: TRBV6-5; D: TRBD1; size: NA; CDR3: CASRETGVMRETQYF; DNA: TGTGCCAGCAGGGAGACAGGGGTTATGAGGGAGACCCAGTACTTC
J: TRBJ2-1; V: TRBV5-1; D: TRBD2; size: few; CDR3: CASSLRGLAGDREQFF; DNA: TGCGCCAGCAGCTTGAGGGGACTAGCGGGAGATCGGGAGCAGTTCTTC
J: TRBJ2-7; V: TRBV27; D: NA; size: NA; CDR3: CASSLNRAYEQYF; DNA: TGTGCCAGCAGTTTGAACCGGGCCTACGAGCAGTACTTC
J: TRBJ2-5; V: TRBV5-4; D: TRBD2; size: NA; CDR3: CASSLDSGGGETQYF; DNA: TGTGCCAGCAGCTTGGATAGCGGGGGTGGGGAGACCCAGTACTTC
J: TRBJ2-3; V: TRBV4-3; D: NA; size: NA; CDR3: CASSPRVSGSTDTQYF; DNA: TGCGCCAGCAGCCCCCGGGTCTCCGGGAGCACAGATACGCAGTATTTT
J: TRBJ2-7; V: TRBV28; D: NA; size: NA; CDR3: CASSLISRAVYEQYF; DNA: TGTGCCAGCAGTTTGATCTCCAGGGCCGTCTACGAGCAGTACTTC
J: TRBJ1-1; V: TRBV6-5; D: TRBD1; size: NA; CDR3: CASSRGQGVGEAFF; DNA: TGTGCCAGCAGCAGGGGACAGGGGGTCGGTGAAGCTTTCTTT
J: TRBJ1-1; V: TRBV5-1; D: TRBD1; size: NA; CDR3: CASRLDREVTEAFF; DNA: TGCGCCAGCAGGCTGGACAGGGAAGTCACTGAAGCTTTCTTT
J: TRBJ2-7; V: TRBV7-9; D: TRBD2; size: NA; CDR3: CASSLGGLAYEQYF; DNA: TGTGCCAGCAGCTTGGGGGGACTAGCCTACGAGCAGTACTTC
J: TRBJ2-7; V: TRBV28; D: NA; size: NA; CDR3: CASSLSTLEQYF; DNA: TGTGCCAGCAGTTTATCGACTCTCGAGCAGTACTTC
J: TRBJ2-1; V: TRBV25-1; D: NA; size: NA; CDR3: CASSKPRTAYNEQFF; DNA: TGTGCCAGCAGTAAACCCAGGACAGCATACAATGAGCAGTTCTTC
J: TRBJ2-5; V: TRBV5-1; D: NA; size: NA; CDR3: CASSLDRLGETQYF; DNA: TGCGCCAGCAGCTTGGACAGGCTGGGAGAGACCCAGTACTTC
J: TRBJ1-2; V: TRBV6-5; D: NA; size: NA; CDR3: CASSYRGEDYGYTF; DNA: TGTGCCAGCAGTTACAGGGGCGAGGACTATGGCTACACCTTC
J: TRBJ1-1; V: TRBV11-1; D: NA; size: NA; CDR3: CASSLAPGRNMNTEAFF; DNA: TGTGCCAGCAGCTTAGCCCCAGGCAGAAACATGAACACTGAAGCTTTCTTT
J: TRBJ2-3; V: TRBV28; D: NA; size: NA; CDR3: CASSFPGTDTQYF; DNA: TGTGCCAGCAGTTTTCCGGGGACAGATACGCAGTATTTT
J: TRBJ2-5; V: TRBV11-2; D: NA; size: NA; CDR3: CASSLVGTETQYF; DNA: TGTGCCAGCAGCTTAGTGGGCACGGAGACCCAGTACTTC
J: TRBJ2-1; V: TRBV5-8; D: TRBD2; size: NA; CDR3: CASRGAGGRNEQFF; DNA: TGTGCCAGCAGAGGAGCGGGGGGGCGGAATGAGCAGTTCTTC
J: TRBJ1-6; V: TRBV7-9; D: NA; size: NA; CDR3: CASSSGESAYNSPLHF; DNA: TGTGCCAGCTCCTCAGGGGAGTCGGCCTATAATTCACCCCTCCACTTT
J: TRBJ1-1; V: TRBV19; D: TRBD1; size: NA; CDR3: CASSIDGAPRTGDTEAFF; DNA: TGTGCCAGTAGTATAGATGGAGCCCCGCGGACAGGCGACACTGAAGCTTTCTTT
J: TRBJ1-1; V: TRBV4-3; D: NA; size: NA; CDR3: CASSQVGAREAFF; DNA: TGCGCCAGCAGCCAAGTGGGAGCCAGAGAAGCTTTCTTT
J: TRBJ2-7; V: TRBV5-6; D: NA; size: NA; CDR3: CASSLLPQGGHEQYF; DNA: TGTGCCAGCAGCTTATTACCCCAGGGAGGCCACGAGCAGTACTTC
J: TRBJ1-1; V: TRBV14; D: TRBD1; size: NA; CDR3: CASSQGAGTGRRYTEAFF; DNA: TGTGCCAGCAGCCAAGGGGCAGGGACAGGGCGAAGATACACTGAAGCTTTCTTT
J: TRBJ2-1; V: TRBV6-5; D: TRBD1; size: few; CDR3: CASKGTDHSYNEQFF; DNA: TGTGCCAGCAAAGGGACAGACCATTCCTACAATGAGCAGTTCTTC
J: TRBJ1-2; V: TRBV18; D: NA; size: few; CDR3: CASSPQQGSNYGYTF; DNA: TGTGCCAGCTCACCCCAACAGGGATCTAACTATGGCTACACCTTC
J: TRBJ2-7; V: TRBV5-1; D: TRBD1; size: NA; CDR3: CASSQDRGAYEQYF; DNA: TGCGCCAGCAGCCAGGACAGGGGAGCCTACGAGCAGTACTTC
J: TRBJ1-2; V: TRBV6-6; D: TRBD1; size: NA; CDR3: CASSYAGTGTGYTF; DNA: TGTGCCAGCAGTTACGCCGGGACAGGGACCGGCTACACCTTC
J: TRBJ2-2; V: TRBV9; D: NA; size: NA; CDR3: CASSFRSGAGELFF; DNA: TGTGCCAGCAGCTTCCGGTCCGGGGCCGGGGAGCTGTTTTTT
J: TRBJ2-1; V: TRBV5-4; D: TRBD1; size: NA; CDR3: CASSLVGGANNEQFF; DNA: TGTGCCAGCAGCTTGGTAGGGGGCGCTAACAATGAGCAGTTCTTC
J: TRBJ2-1; V: TRBV7-8; D: TRBD2; size: NA; CDR3: CASSGLAGGHAYNEQFF; DNA: TGTGCCAGCAGCGGACTAGCGGGAGGGCACGCCTACAATGAGCAGTTCTTC
J: TRBJ2-3; V: TRBV14; D: NA; size: once; CDR3: CASSEDYATDTQYF; DNA: TGTGCCAGCAGCGAGGACTACGCGACAGATACGCAGTATTTT
J: TRBJ1-4; V: TRBV19; D: TRBD1; size: NA; CDR3: CASSPYDRGPEKLFF; DNA: TGTGCCAGTAGTCCATACGACAGGGGGCCTGAAAAACTGTTTTTT
J: TRBJ2-1; V: TRBV25-1; D: NA; size: NA; CDR3: CASESSGTEYYNEQFF; DNA: TGTGCCAGCGAAAGCTCCGGGACTGAATACTACAATGAGCAGTTCTTC
J: TRBJ2-7; V: TRBV5-1; D: NA; size: NA; CDR3: CASSSPTGKGYEQYF; DNA: TGCGCCAGCAGCTCGCCGACCGGGAAAGGCTACGAGCAGTACTTC
J: TRBJ2-7; V: TRBV6-5; D: TRBD2; size: NA; CDR3: CASSYPGTSGEQYF; DNA: TGTGCCAGCAGTTACCCAGGGACTAGCGGCGAGCAGTACTTC
J: TRBJ2-1; V: TRBV27; D: TRBD2; size: NA; CDR3: CASSNPGTSMINEQFF; DNA: TGTGCCAGCAGTAACCCCGGGACTAGCATGATCAATGAGCAGTTCTTC
J: TRBJ2-7; V: TRBV19; D: TRBD1; size: NA; CDR3: CASSTQGFQPPHYEQYF; DNA: TGTGCCAGTAGTACACAGGGGTTTCAACCACCCCACTACGAGCAGTACTTC
J: TRBJ2-7; V: TRBV28; D: TRBD2; size: NA; CDR3: CASRSSGRGGEQYF; DNA: TGTGCCAGCAGGTCTAGCGGGAGGGGTGGCGAGCAGTACTTC
J: TRBJ2-3; V: TRBV7-2; D: NA; size: NA; CDR3: CASSLVAGYVDTQYF; DNA: TGTGCCAGCAGCTTAGTGGCGGGGTATGTCGATACGCAGTATTTT
J: TRBJ1-1; V: TRBV7-2; D: NA; size: NA; CDR3: CASSLQVNTEAFF; DNA: TGTGCCAGCAGCTTACAGGTGAACACTGAAGCTTTCTTT
J: TRBJ1-1; V: TRBV30; D: TRBD1; size: few; CDR3: CAWSLAGTGGTEAFF; DNA: TGTGCCTGGAGCCTAGCCGGGACAGGGGGCACTGAAGCTTTCTTT
J: TRBJ2-1; V: TRBV6-5; D: TRBD1; size: NA; CDR3: CASSTDRGLNEQFF; DNA: TGTGCCAGCAGTACGGACAGGGGGCTCAATGAGCAGTTCTTC